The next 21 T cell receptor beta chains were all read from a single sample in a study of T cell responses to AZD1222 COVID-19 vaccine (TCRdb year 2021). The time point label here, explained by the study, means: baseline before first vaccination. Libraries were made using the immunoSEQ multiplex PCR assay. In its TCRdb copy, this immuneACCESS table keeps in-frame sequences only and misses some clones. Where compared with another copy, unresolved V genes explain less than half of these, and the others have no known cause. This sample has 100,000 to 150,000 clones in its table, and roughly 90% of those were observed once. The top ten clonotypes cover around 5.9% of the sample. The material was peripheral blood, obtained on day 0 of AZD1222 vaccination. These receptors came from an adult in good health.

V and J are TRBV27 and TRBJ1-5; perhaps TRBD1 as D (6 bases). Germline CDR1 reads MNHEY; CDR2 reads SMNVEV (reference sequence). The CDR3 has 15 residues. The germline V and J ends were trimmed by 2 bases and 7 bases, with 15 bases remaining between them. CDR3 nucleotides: TGTGCCAGCAGTTTAAGGTTTGGGGGGGGCCAGCCCCAGCATTTT. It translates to CASSLRFGGGQPQHF.

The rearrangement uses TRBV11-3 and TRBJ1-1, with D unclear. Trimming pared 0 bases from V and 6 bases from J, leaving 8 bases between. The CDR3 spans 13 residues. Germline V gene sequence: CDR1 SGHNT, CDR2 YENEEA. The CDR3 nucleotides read TGTGCCAGCAGCTTAGATCGGTGGGCTGAAGCTTTCTTT. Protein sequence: CASSLDRWAEAFF.

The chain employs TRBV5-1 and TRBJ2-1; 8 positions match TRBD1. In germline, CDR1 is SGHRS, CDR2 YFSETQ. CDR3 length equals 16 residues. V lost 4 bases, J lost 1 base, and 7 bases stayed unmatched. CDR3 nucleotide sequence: TGCGCCAGCAGCCTGCACGGACAGGGATCCTACAATGAGCAGTTCTTC. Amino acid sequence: CASSLHGQGSYNEQFF.

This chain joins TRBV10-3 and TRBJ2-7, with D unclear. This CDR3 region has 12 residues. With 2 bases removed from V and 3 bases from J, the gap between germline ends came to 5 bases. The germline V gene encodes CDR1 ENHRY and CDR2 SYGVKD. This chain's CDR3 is CAISEADYEQYF. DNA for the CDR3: TGTGCCATCAGTGAGGCAGACTACGAGCAGTACTTC.

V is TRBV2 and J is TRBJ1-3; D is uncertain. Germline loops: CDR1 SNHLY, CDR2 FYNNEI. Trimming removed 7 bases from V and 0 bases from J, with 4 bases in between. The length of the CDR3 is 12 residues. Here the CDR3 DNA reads TGTGCCAGCACTTACTCTGGAAACACCATATATTTT. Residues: CASTYSGNTIYF. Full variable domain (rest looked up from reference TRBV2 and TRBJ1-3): EPEVTQTPSHQVTQMGQEVILRCVPISNHLYFYWYRQILGQKVEFLVSFYNNEISEKSEIFDDQFSVERPDGSNFTLKIRSTKLEDSAMYFCASTYSGNTIYFGEGSWLTVV.

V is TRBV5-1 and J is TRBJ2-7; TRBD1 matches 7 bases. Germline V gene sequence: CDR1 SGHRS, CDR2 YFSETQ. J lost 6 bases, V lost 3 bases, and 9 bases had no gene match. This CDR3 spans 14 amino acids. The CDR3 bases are TGCGCCAGCAGCTCAAGGGGGCAACGGAGCGAGCAGTACTTC. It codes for CASSSRGQRSEQYF.

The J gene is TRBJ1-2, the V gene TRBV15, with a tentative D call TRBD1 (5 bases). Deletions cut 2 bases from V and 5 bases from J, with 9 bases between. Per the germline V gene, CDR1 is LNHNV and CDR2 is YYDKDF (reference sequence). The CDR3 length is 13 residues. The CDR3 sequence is CATSRQGGYGYTF. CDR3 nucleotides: TGTGCCACCAGCAGACAGGGCGGGTATGGCTACACCTTC.

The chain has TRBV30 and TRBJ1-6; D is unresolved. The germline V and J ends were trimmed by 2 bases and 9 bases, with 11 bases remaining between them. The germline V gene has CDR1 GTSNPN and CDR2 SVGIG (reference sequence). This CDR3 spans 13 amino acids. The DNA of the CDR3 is TGTGCCTGGAGTACACAAGACATTTCACCCCTCCACTTT. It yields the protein CAWSTQDISPLHF.

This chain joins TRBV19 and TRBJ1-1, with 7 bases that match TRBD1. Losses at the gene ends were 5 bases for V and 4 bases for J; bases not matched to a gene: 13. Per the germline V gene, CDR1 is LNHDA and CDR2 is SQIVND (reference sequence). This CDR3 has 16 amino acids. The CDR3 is CASSSALTGPGTEAFF. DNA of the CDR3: TGTGCCAGTAGTTCCGCACTGACAGGGCCAGGCACTGAAGCTTTCTTT. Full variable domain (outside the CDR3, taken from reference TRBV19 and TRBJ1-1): DGGITQSPKYLFRKEGQNVTLSCEQNLNHDAMYWYRQDPGQGLRLIYYSQIVNDFQKGDIAEGYSVSREKKESFPLTVTSAQKNPTAFYLCASSSALTGPGTEAFFGQGTRLTVV.

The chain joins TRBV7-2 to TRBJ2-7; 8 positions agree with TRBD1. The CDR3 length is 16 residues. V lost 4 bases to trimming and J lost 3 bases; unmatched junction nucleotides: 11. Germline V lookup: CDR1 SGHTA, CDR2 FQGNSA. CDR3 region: CASSYRFGQGIYEQYF. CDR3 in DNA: TGTGCCAGCAGCTACCGATTCGGACAGGGTATCTACGAGCAGTACTTC.

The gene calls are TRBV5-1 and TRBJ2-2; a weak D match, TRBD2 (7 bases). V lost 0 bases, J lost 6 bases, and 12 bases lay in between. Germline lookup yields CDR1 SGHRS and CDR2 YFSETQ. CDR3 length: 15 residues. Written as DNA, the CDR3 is TGCGCCAGCAGCTTGGTACAAGGGGGGGCCGGGGAGCTGTTTTTT. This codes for CASSLVQGGAGELFF.

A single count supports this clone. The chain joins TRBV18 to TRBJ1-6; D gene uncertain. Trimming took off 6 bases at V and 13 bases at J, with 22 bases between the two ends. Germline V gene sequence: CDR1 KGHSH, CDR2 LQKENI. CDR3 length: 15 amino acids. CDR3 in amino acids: CASSDTGPDDLPLHF. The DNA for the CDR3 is TGTGCCAGCTCCGACACCGGACCTGACGATTTGCCCCTCCACTTT.

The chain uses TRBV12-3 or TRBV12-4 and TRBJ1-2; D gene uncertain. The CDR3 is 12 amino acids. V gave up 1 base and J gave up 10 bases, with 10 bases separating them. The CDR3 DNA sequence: TGTGCCAGCAGTTTAGTGGACTTACTCTACACCTTC. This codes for CASSLVDLLYTF.

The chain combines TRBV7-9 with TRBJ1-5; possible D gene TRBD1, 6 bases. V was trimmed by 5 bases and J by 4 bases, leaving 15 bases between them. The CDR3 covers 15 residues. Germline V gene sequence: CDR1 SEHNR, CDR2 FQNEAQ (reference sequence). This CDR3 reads CASSLQDRPNQPQHF. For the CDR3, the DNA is TGTGCCAGCAGCCTACAGGACAGACCGAATCAGCCCCAGCATTTT.

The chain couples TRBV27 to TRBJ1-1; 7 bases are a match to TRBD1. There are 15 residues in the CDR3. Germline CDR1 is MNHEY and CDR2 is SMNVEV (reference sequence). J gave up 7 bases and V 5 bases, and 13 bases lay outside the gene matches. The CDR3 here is CASSPTRRDRVEAFF. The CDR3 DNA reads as TGTGCCAGCAGTCCTACCCGTCGAGACAGGGTTGAAGCTTTCTTT.

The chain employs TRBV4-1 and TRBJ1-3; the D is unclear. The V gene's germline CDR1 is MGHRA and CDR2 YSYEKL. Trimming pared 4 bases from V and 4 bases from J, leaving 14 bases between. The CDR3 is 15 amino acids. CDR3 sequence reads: CASSPPSGYGNTIYF. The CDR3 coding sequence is TGCGCCAGCAGCCCCCCCAGCGGGTACGGAAACACCATATATTTT.

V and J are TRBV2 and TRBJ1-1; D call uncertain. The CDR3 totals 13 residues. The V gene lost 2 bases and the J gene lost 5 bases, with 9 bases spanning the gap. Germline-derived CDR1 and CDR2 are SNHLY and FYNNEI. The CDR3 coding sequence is TGTGCCAGCAGTGAATGGGGTAGGACTGAAGCTTTCTTT. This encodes CASSEWGRTEAFF.

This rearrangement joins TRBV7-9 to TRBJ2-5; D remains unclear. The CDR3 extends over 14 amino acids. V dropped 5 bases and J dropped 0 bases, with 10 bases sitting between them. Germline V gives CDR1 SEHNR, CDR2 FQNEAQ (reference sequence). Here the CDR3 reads CASSPVIDQETQYF. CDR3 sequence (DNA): TGTGCCAGCAGCCCCGTGATAGACCAAGAGACCCAGTACTTC.

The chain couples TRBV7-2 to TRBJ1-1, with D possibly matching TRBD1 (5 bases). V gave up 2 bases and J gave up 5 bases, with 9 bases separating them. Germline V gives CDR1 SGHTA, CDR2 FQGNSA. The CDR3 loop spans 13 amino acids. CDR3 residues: CASSLLRGTEAFF. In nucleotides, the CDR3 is TGTGCCAGCAGCTTACTCCGGGGGACTGAAGCTTTCTTT.

In nucleotides, the CDR3 is TGTGCCAGCAGTTCGCCAAAAAAGGGAATCCAAGAGACCCAGTACTTC. This sequence encodes CASSSPKKGIQETQYF. The chain is built from TRBV27 and TRBJ2-5; no reliable D call. The V gene lost 4 bases and the J gene lost 1 base, with 16 bases spanning the gap. CDR3 length: 16 amino acids. The germline gives CDR1 MNHEY, CDR2 SMNVEV (reference sequence).

In DNA form, the CDR3 reads TGTGCCTGGAGTCTCTCCTCGAAGGGCTACACCTTC. This translates into CAWSLSSKGYTF. This chain uses TRBV30 with TRBJ1-2, with unresolved D. V was shortened by 2 bases and J by 8 bases, with 12 bases between the two germline ends. CDR3 size: 12 residues. The germline V gene encodes CDR1 GTSNPN and CDR2 SVGIG (reference sequence).